This record concerns one T cell receptor (beta chain) sequence. What antigen it recognizes has not been identified. Base qualities are not recorded, but no much larger clone differs from it by a single base. The data belong to a study of beta chain features in type 1 diabetes (dated by TCRdb to 2016 to 2018). With regard to the full study: Patients and healthy donors did not differ in mean age, gender distribution, total cell number or subset yield. Across all samples, approximately 98,000,000 sorted cells were examined, and cell number per subset correlated strongly with RNA yield. The study compared the TCRB repertoires of sorted circulating CD4+ T cell subsets in recently diagnosed type 1 diabetes patients with those in matched healthy donors. Regulatory and stem cell-like memory subsets were obtained from only 8 patients and roughly eight healthy donors, while naive and central memory subsets were obtained from all 30 or so donors. What the research found in general, with its limitations: Naive, central memory and regulatory TCRB repertoires appeared more similar among patients than among healthy donors. A moderate but significant shortening of TCRB CDR3 length was observed in type 1 diabetes patients in all four CD4+ subsets. At VDJ recombination sites, type 1 diabetes patients had fewer insertions and more deleted nucleotides, which implies abnormalities in thymic rearrangement. HLA sub-analyses involved small numbers of individuals, so any influence of HLA type on TCRB rearrangement remained unresolved. Sequencing cDNA rather than genomic DNA could over-represent highly expressing activated cells, although activation and CD3 levels did not differ between groups. Shorter templates might be favored by PCR, yet because patient and control samples were amplified and corrected together, any such skew would affect both groups equally.

Each donor gave one peripheral blood draw, around 0.12 L on average, collected into heparinised tubes. A BD FACSAria II and a panel including CD45RO, CCR7, CD25, CD127, CD95 and CD27 were used to sort naive, central memory, regulatory and stem cell-like memory CD4+ T cells. A purity above 98% was achieved for all sorted populations. PBMCs were separated immediately by Lymphoprep density gradient centrifugation and were stained directly, without being cultured. Samples were stained and sorted in pairs, with one healthy donor and one patient per experiment, so that batch effects were minimized. V loses 3 bases at its end and J loses 8 bases; junction bases beyond the gene matches: 8. Spanning cysteine to phenylalanine, the CDR3 consists of 16 amino acids. Solely the CDR3 DNA is kept, with 48 bases framed from the first base. The germline V gene gives CDR1 as MGHDK and CDR2 as SYGVNS. All of the isolated RNA was reverse transcribed with the High Capacity cDNA Reverse Transcription Kit, so expressed TCRB transcripts were sequenced. For stem cell-like memory T cell samples, survey-depth immunoSEQ sequencing was used, averaging about 1 million total reads per sample. Sorted cells were lysed in RLT buffer, and RNA was extracted using DNase-treated RNeasy Micro or Mini kits according to cell number. To prevent cross-contamination, every cell subset was processed on its own, while patient and healthy donor samples were processed together. Using the immunoSEQ multiplex PCR, TCRB sequences were amplified from cDNA into 87-bp fragments spanning the CDR3 region. Sequencing of the amplicons was done on the Illumina HiSeq platform. Per the source publication's procedure: Synthetic template baselines were used to correct PCR bias computationally, reads within Hamming distance 2 were collapsed, and singletons that could not be merged were discarded. By aligning reads against IMGT, V, D and J genes, CDR3 length, and insertions or deletions at six rearrangement sites were assigned. Within each subset, clonotype counts were normalized to sorted cell number, and only after that were true diversity and Gini coefficients computed with the tcR R package. Repertoire sharing was quantified using the overlap coefficient calculated on TCRB nucleotide sequences. TCRdb took over this immuneACCESS table, retaining in-frame rearrangements with V and J assigned. Such tables are incomplete; in checked studies, under half of the missing clones stem from an unresolved V gene, and the remainder is unexplained. The DNA gave D and trimming, while V, J and clone size come from that table. The sample table holds around 13,000 clones, of which 45% to 50% were seen once. About 0.91% of the sample is in the top ten clones.

This receptor was obtained from a man aged 18 to 30 in good health. This chain is built from TRBV25-1 and TRBJ2-2, with 11 bases aligning to TRBD1. The sample consisted of stem cell memory CD4+ T cells from blood. In light of the paper, this sample's cell subset or site label describes: stem cell-like memory CD4+ T cells. The DNA reads as follows: TGTGCCAGCAGTGATCGCCGGGACAGGGGGGAGGGGGAGCTGTTTTTT. This encodes CASSDRRDRGEGELFF.